This T cell receptor beta chain was found in a study of OX40 agonist ivuxolimab in advanced cancers. This table comes from immunoSEQ multiplex PCR, and its TCRdb copy is limited to in-frame clones, with some not included. The table lists about 76,000 clones, approximately 84% of them singletons. CDR1 is SGHAT, CDR2 FQDESV, per germline (reference sequence). There are 15 residues in the CDR3. V lost 1 base and J lost 3; bases outside the gene matches: 2. Study-wide results and caveats: The authors did not determine the antigen specificity of the expanded peripheral T cells.

Notes on this clone: Its antigen remains unknown.

The sequencing used CD4+ or CD8+ T cells sorted from blood, collected in a trial of the OX40 agonist ivuxolimab. The receptor was isolated from an adult with an advanced solid tumor such as melanoma, head and neck, liver or kidney cancer. This rearrangement joins TRBV11-1 to TRBJ2-3; 9 nucleotides match TRBD1. CDR3 DNA: TGTGCCAGCAGCTTAGACAGGGGGCGGACAGATACGCAGTATTTT. It specifies CASSLDRGRTDTQYF.